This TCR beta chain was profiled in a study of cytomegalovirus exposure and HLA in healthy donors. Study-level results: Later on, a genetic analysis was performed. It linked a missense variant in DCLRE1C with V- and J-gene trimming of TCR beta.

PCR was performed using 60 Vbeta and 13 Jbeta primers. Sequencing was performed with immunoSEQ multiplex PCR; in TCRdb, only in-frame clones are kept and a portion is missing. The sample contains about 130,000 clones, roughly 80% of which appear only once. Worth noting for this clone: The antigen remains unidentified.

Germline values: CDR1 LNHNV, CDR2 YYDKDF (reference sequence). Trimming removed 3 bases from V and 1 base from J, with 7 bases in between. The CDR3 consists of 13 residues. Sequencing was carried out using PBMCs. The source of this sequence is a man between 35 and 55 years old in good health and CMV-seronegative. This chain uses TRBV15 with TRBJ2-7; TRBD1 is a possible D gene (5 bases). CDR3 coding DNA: TGTGCCACCAGCAGTCAGGGATCCTACGAGCAGTACTTC. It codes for CATSSQGSYEQYF.